This T cell receptor beta chain comes out of a study of cytomegalovirus exposure and HLA in healthy donors. With 7 bases clipped from V and 8 bases from J, the junction kept 4 bases outside the gene matches. The CDR3 spans 12 residues. The germline V gene has CDR1 LNHDA and CDR2 SQIVND (reference sequence). Researchers ran the PCR with 60 Vbeta and 13 Jbeta primers. Using immunoSEQ multiplex PCR, the repertoire was profiled, and TCRdb retains in-frame clones only, with some absent. The sample consists of about 210,000 clones, around four fifths of them appearing once. The gene calls are TRBV19 and TRBJ1-4; 7 bases match TRBD1. Sequenced material: PBMCs. The sequence was obtained from a man between 35 and 55 years old in good health and CMV-seropositive. The CDR3 loop is CASMGDSEKLFF. CDR3 coding DNA: TGTGCCAGTATGGGGGACAGCGAAAAACTGTTTTTT.